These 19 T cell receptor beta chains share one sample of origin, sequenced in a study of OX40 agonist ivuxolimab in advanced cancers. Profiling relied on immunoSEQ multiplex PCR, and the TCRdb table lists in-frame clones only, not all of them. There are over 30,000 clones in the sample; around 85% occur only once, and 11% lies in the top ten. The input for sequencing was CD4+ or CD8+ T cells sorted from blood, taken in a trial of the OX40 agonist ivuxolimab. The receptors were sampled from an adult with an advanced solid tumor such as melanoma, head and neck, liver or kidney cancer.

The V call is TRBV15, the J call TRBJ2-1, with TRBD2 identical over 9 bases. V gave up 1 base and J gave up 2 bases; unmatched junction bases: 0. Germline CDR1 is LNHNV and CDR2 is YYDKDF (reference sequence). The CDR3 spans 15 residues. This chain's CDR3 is CATSRGGGAYNEQFF. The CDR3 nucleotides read TGTGCCACCAGCAGAGGCGGGGGGGCCTACAATGAGCAGTTCTTC.

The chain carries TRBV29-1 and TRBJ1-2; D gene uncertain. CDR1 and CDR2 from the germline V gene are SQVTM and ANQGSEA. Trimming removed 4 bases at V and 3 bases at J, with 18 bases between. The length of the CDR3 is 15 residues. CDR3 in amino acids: CSVVTGSSFYYGYTF. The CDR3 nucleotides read TGCAGCGTTGTGACGGGCTCGTCCTTTTACTATGGCTACACCTTC.

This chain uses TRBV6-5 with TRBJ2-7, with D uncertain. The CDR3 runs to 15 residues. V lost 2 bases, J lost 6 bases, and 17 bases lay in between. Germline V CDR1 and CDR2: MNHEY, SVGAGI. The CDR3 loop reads CASSYDGWSPSEQYF. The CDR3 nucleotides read TGTGCCAGCAGTTACGACGGATGGTCCCCCTCCGAGCAGTACTTC.

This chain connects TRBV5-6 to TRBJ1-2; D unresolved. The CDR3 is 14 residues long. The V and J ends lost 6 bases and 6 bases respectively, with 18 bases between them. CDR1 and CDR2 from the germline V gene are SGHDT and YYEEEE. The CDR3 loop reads CASTLDGEWDGYTF. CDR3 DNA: TGTGCCAGCACCCTAGATGGGGAATGGGATGGCTACACCTTC.

CDR3 protein: CASSHPDRVGYNEQFF. CDR3 DNA: TGTGCCAGCAGTCACCCCGACAGGGTGGGCTACAATGAGCAGTTCTTC. This sequence joins TRBV27 and TRBJ2-1; 7 bases map to TRBD1. The CDR3 covers 16 residues. The trim removed 5 bases at V and 3 bases at J, leaving 10 bases unmatched. Germline CDR1 is MNHEY and CDR2 is SMNVEV (reference sequence).

The CDR3 region is CAWSEYTGTARGAFF. CDR3 coding DNA: TGTGCCTGGAGCGAATATACCGGGACAGCAAGGGGAGCTTTCTTT. The chain employs TRBV30 and TRBJ1-1; 7 nucleotides align to TRBD1. CDR1 is GTSNPN and CDR2 is SVGIG in the germline V gene (reference sequence). V shed 3 bases, J shed 10 bases, and the junction held 17 bases outside the gene matches. This CDR3 comprises 15 residues.

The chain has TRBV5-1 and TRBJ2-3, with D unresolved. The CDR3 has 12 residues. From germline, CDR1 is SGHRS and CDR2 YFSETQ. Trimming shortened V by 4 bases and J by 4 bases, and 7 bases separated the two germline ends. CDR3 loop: CASSLWADTQYF. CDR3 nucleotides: TGCGCCAGCAGCCTTTGGGCAGATACGCAGTATTTT.

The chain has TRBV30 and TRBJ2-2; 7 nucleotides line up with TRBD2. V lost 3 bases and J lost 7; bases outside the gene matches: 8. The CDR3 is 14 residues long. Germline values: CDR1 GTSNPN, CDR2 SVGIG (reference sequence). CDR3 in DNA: TGTGCCTGGAGGGGAAGCGGGGAGGGCGGGGAGCTGTTTTTT. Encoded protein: CAWRGSGEGGELFF.

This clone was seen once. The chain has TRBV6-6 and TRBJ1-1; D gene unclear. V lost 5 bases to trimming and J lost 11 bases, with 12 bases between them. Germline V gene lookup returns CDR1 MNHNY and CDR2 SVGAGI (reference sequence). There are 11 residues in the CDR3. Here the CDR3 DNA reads TGTGCCAGCAGTACCACCAACCGGGCTTTCTTT. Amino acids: CASSTTNRAFF.

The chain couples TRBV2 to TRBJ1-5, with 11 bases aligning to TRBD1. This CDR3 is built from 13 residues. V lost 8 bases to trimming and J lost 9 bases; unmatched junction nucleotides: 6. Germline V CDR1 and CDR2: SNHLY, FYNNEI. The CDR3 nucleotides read TGTGCCAGCCGAGGACAGGGGGCCGGGCCCCAGCATTTT. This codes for CASRGQGAGPQHF.

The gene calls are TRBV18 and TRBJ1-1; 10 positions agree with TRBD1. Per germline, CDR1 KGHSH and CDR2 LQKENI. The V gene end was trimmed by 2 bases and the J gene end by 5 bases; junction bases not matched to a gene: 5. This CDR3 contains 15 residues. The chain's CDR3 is CASSPTRDRGTEAFF. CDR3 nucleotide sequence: TGTGCCAGCTCACCAACCCGGGACAGGGGAACTGAAGCTTTCTTT.

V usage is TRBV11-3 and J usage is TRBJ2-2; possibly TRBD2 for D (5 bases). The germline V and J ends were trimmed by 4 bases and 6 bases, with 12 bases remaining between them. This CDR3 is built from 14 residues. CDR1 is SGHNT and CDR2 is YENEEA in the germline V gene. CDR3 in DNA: TGTGCCAGCAGCTCGGACTGGATGTCCGGGGAGCTGTTTTTT. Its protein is CASSSDWMSGELFF.

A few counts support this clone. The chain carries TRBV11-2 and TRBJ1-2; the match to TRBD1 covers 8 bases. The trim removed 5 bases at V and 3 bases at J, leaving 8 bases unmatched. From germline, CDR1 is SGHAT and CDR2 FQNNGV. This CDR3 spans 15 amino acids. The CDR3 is CASSHGGQGDYGYTF. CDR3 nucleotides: TGTGCCAGCAGCCACGGAGGACAGGGTGACTATGGCTACACCTTC.

CDR3 DNA sequence: TGTGCCAGCTTGCGGCGGGGGGGCCTCGTGGGAGAGACCCAGTACTTC. Protein product: CASLRRGGLVGETQYF. The chain has TRBV2 and TRBJ2-5, with 9 bases lining up with TRBD2. V lost 8 bases, J lost 4 bases, and 14 bases stayed unmatched. The germline CDR1 and CDR2 sequences are SNHLY and FYNNEI. There are 16 residues in the CDR3.

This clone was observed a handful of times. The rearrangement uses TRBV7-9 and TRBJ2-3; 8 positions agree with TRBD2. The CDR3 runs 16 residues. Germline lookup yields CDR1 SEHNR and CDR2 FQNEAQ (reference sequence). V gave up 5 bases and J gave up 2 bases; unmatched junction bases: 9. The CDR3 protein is CASSPAGGGTTDTQYF. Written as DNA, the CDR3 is TGTGCCAGCAGCCCCGCCGGCGGGGGGACCACAGATACGCAGTATTTT.

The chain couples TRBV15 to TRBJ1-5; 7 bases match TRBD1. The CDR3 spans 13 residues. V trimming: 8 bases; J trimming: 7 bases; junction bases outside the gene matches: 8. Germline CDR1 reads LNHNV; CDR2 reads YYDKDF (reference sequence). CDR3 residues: CATERGPGQPQHF. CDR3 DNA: TGTGCCACCGAGAGGGGGCCAGGACAGCCCCAGCATTTT.

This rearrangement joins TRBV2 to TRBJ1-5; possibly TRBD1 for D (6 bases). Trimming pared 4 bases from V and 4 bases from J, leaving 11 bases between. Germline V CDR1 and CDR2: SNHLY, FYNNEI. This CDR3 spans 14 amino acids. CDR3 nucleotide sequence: TGTGCCAGCAGTGGTAGGACAGAAAATCAGCCCCAGCATTTT. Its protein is CASSGRTENQPQHF.

The CDR3 here is CASSLDENTEAFF. The CDR3 coding sequence is TGTGCCAGCAGCTTAGACGAGAACACTGAAGCTTTCTTT. The chain is built from TRBV7-9 and TRBJ1-1; D unresolved. Looked up from germline, CDR1 is SEHNR and CDR2 is FQNEAQ (reference sequence). V was cut by 1 base and J by 1 base, with 4 bases left in between. This CDR3 spans 13 amino acids.

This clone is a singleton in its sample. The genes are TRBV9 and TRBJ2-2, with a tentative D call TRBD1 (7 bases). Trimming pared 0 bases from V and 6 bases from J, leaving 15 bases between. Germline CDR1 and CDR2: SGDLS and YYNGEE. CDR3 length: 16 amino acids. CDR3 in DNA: TGTGCCAGCAGCGTAGTGGCAGGGGGGCGCGCCGGGGAGCTGTTTTTT. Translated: CASSVVAGGRAGELFF.